This entry concerns a single T cell receptor (beta chain). Its cognate antigen is unknown. The sample comes from a study of cytomegalovirus exposure and HLA in healthy donors. Study summary: T cells numbering around 190 million yielded 100 million to 120 million unique TCR beta sequences in an earlier analysis. Study-level points and caveats: HLA alleles were associated with 16,951 TCR beta sequences in a later analysis at 0.05 false discovery rate. With later analysis, a missense DCLRE1C variant became linked to TCR beta V- and J-gene trimming.

PCR was performed using 60 Vbeta and 13 Jbeta primers. Sequencing used immunoSEQ multiplex PCR; TCRdb keeps in-frame clones, though not all of them. Seen here are 200,000 or so clones, 75% to 80% observed once, and the top ten hold 6%. Trimming removed 0 bases from V and 3 bases from J, with 10 bases in between. The CDR3 covers 14 residues. Germline assignment: CDR1 SGHNT and CDR2 YYREEE (reference sequence). This sequence joins TRBV5-4 and TRBJ2-7; TRBD2 might be the D (5 bases). The source is a woman aged 25 to 39 in good health and CMV-seropositive. Sequencing input: PBMCs. Here the CDR3 DNA reads TGTGCCAGCAGCTTGGACAGCGGAGGCTACGAGCAGTACTTC. Translation gives CASSLDSGGYEQYF.